Sequencing of this T cell receptor (beta chain) was carried out in a study of CD8 T cells in Susac syndrome. Overall study results and limits: Susac syndrome CD8+ repertoires were clonally expanded, most strongly in CD8+ TEMRA cells. Within total CD8+ repertoires, roughly 17 Susac-specific public clones were found, and within CD8+ TEMRA repertoires, five.

Turning to this clonotype: Its cognate antigen is unknown.

The RNA input was 0.5 to 1 ug, and it was reverse transcribed with random hexamers. Amplification of TCR beta CDR3 across 54 Vbeta and 13 Jbeta was performed with immunoSEQ multiplex PCR. TCRdb re-called the immunoSEQ multiplex PCR reads through MiXCR, storing one row per CDR3 protein. The sample consists of 80,000 to 90,000 distinct CDR3 sequences, just under 95% of them appearing once. The length of the CDR3 is 16 residues. The J segment lost 1 base and the V segment lost 4 bases, leaving 8 bases of the junction unmatched. Per germline, CDR1 LGHNA and CDR2 YNFKEQ. V and J are TRBV4-2 and TRBJ2-5; TRBD2 matches 8 bases. Sequences were obtained from CD8+ T cells from PBMCs. This TCR derives from a human donor with Susac syndrome. The CDR3 nucleotides are TGTGCCAGCAGCCTGGGGCCGCGGGAGGCCCAAGAGACCCAGTACTTC. It is translated as CASSLGPREAQETQYF.